This entry lists 13 T cell receptor beta chains sequenced from one sample in a study of cytomegalovirus exposure and HLA in healthy donors. Researchers ran the PCR with 60 Vbeta and 13 Jbeta primers. TCRdb's copy holds only in-frame clones and misses some; the assay was immunoSEQ multiplex PCR. Here the sample spans 150,000 or so clones, approximately 82% being singletons. Sequencing input: PBMCs. These receptor sequences come from a man younger than 35 in good health and CMV-seropositive.

The rearrangement uses TRBV30 and TRBJ1-4; D remains unclear. V dropped 5 bases and J dropped 8 bases, with 21 bases sitting between them. The V gene's germline CDR1 is GTSNPN and CDR2 SVGIG (reference sequence). This CDR3 is built from 15 residues. As DNA, the CDR3 is TGTGCCTGGTCCCAAGTCGGTCCGCTCCGGGAAAAACTGTTTTTT. Encoded protein: CAWSQVGPLREKLFF.

The chain recombines TRBV5-4 with TRBJ2-7, with D possibly TRBD2 on 6 matching bases. The germline CDR1 and CDR2 sequences are SGHNT and YYREEE (reference sequence). The CDR3 is 13 residues long. V was cut by 5 bases and J by 7 bases, with 16 bases left in between. DNA of the CDR3: TGTGCCAGCAGGCGTCTGGGAGGAGGAGAGCAGTACTTC. Protein sequence: CASRRLGGGEQYF.

This sequence joins TRBV6-4 and TRBJ1-5; 8 bases map to TRBD1. Germline V gene data show CDR1 as MRHNA and CDR2 as SNTAGT. V shed 4 bases and J 5 bases; nucleotides not matched to a gene: 1. CDR3 length: 13 amino acids. The CDR3 is CASSADRDQPQHF. The CDR3, as DNA: TGTGCCAGCAGTGCGGACAGGGATCAGCCCCAGCATTTT.

The V call is TRBV7-9, the J call TRBJ2-3; 10 bases fit TRBD2. Germline CDR1 is SEHNR and CDR2 is FQNEAQ (reference sequence). The CDR3 sequence is 15 residues long. The V segment lost 3 bases and the J segment 1 base; nucleotides outside the gene matches: 1. The CDR3 nucleotides are TGTGCCAGCAGCTTCGGGACTAGCGGCACAGATACGCAGTATTTT. Its translation is CASSFGTSGTDTQYF.

V usage is TRBV7-2 and J usage is TRBJ2-7; 9 positions agree with TRBD1. CDR3 length equals 17 residues. Germline assignment: CDR1 SGHTA and CDR2 FQGNSA. The J segment lost 0 bases and the V segment lost 2 bases, leaving 8 bases of the junction unmatched. The CDR3 protein is CASSLWGQGPPSYEQYF. The CDR3 DNA sequence: TGTGCCAGCAGCTTATGGGGACAGGGACCCCCCTCCTACGAGCAGTACTTC. Full variable domain (remainder filled in from reference TRBV7-2 and TRBJ2-7): GAGVSQSPSNKVTEKGKDVELRCDPISGHTALYWYRQSLGQGLEFLIYFQGNSAPDKSGLPSDRFSAERTGGSVSTLTIQRTQQEDSAVYLCASSLWGQGPPSYEQYFGPGTRLTVT.

The J gene is TRBJ1-5, the V gene TRBV19; 7 nucleotides align to TRBD1. Losses at the gene ends were 9 bases for V and 4 bases for J; bases not matched to a gene: 6. The germline CDR1 and CDR2 sequences are LNHDA and SQIVND (reference sequence). There are 13 residues in the CDR3. The DNA for the CDR3 is TGTGCCAGCAGGGACAGCCAAAATCAGCCCCAGCATTTT. Amino acid sequence: CASRDSQNQPQHF.

This clone was seen only a few times. The V gene is TRBV2, the J gene TRBJ2-2, with a tentative D call TRBD2 (5 bases). This CDR3 contains 15 residues. V was cut by 6 bases and J by 0 bases, with 11 bases left in between. Germline-derived CDR1 and CDR2 are SNHLY and FYNNEI. The CDR3 region is CASRKDGANTGELFF. The CDR3 region has the DNA TGTGCCAGCAGAAAAGACGGGGCGAACACCGGGGAGCTGTTTTTT.

The V and J genes are TRBV2 and TRBJ1-5; 7 nucleotides match TRBD1. The CDR3 runs to 15 residues. The trim removed 6 bases at V and 4 bases at J, leaving 9 bases unmatched. Germline V CDR1 and CDR2: SNHLY, FYNNEI. CDR3: CASRKRTGRNQPQHF. CDR3 sequence (DNA): TGTGCCAGCAGAAAACGGACAGGTCGGAATCAGCCCCAGCATTTT.

The rearrangement joins TRBV7-9 to TRBJ2-2, with 13 bases matching TRBD2. There are 18 residues in the CDR3. With V trimmed by 2 bases and J by 0 bases, 3 bases remained unmatched. Per the germline V gene, CDR1 is SEHNR and CDR2 is FQNEAQ (reference sequence). In DNA, the CDR3 is TGTGCCAGCAGCTTAACGGGACTAGCGGGACCGAACACCGGGGAGCTGTTTTTT. Translating gives CASSLTGLAGPNTGELFF.

This chain joins TRBV7-9 and TRBJ2-2, with D tentatively TRBD2 (6 bases). This CDR3 comprises 15 residues. From germline, CDR1 is SEHNR and CDR2 FQNEAQ (reference sequence). V lost 5 bases and J 7 bases, leaving 17 bases between the germline ends. In nucleotides, the CDR3 is TGTGCCAGCAGCACTCGATTCGGCGGGGACGGGGAGCTGTTTTTT. Translation: CASSTRFGGDGELFF.

The chain joins TRBV7-3 to TRBJ1-1; 7 bases map to TRBD1. The CDR3 runs 14 residues. The germline V gene has CDR1 SGHTA and CDR2 FQGTGA. The V segment lost 0 bases and the J segment 5 bases; nucleotides outside the gene matches: 3. The CDR3 sequence is CASSLTPRGTEAFF. CDR3 nucleotides: TGTGCCAGCAGCTTAACACCCAGGGGGACTGAAGCTTTCTTT.

This clone has just one count. This chain links TRBV4-1 with TRBJ2-5, with 9 bases matching TRBD1. CDR3 size: 16 residues. After removal of 2 bases from V and 2 bases from J, the junction contained 6 bases not matched to a gene. CDR1 MGHRA and CDR2 YSYEKL come from the germline V gene. The CDR3 here is CASSQTGTGRQETQYF. DNA for the CDR3: TGCGCCAGCAGCCAAACCGGGACAGGGAGGCAAGAGACCCAGTACTTC.

V usage is TRBV21-1 and J usage is TRBJ2-7; the listed D gene, TRBD1, was not tested against the DNA. TRBV21-1 is a pseudogene locus. CDR3 length: 14 residues. The CDR3 nucleotides read TGTGCCAGCAGCAATCTCCGGGACAGTTACGAGCAGTACTTC. Translated: CASSNLRDSYEQYF.